This TCR beta chain is drawn from a study of sequential checkpoint blockade in melanoma (dated 2019 in TCRdb). As for the study more broadly: Patients were randomized 1:1 to first-line nivolumab followed by ipilimumab (arm A) or ipilimumab followed by nivolumab (arm B). Both trial sequences were followed by maintenance nivolumab.

V and J lose 1 base and 5 bases, and a span of 9 bases separates them. Based on the germline V gene (reference sequence), the CDR1 and CDR2 sequences are LNHDA and SQIVND. The CDR3 sequence holds 13 residues, the cysteine and phenylalanine included. Only the CDR3 portion is preserved as DNA: 39 bases, with reading frame beginning at the first base. This specimen's treatment or condition label, interpreted: randomized to nivolumab then ipilimumab (arm A) or the reverse (arm B). None of the trial patients had been given prior DNA-damaging chemotherapy. Thawed PBMCs were sorted on a FACS Aria II flow cytometer to isolate live CD3+CD8+ cells negative for CD19 and CD56. The samples were obtained from melanoma patients enrolled in CheckMate 064, an open-label, randomized phase II trial testing sequential checkpoint blockade. Peripheral blood mononuclear cells were collected by leukapheresis, purified using Ficoll-Paque, and frozen in human serum containing 10% DMSO. Immediately after sorting, the purity of the sorted blood CD3+CD8+ cells was confirmed to be >98%, and DNA was then extracted.

Broad study findings and their caveats: The response-prediction model combining TCR metrics and mutation burden needs validation in larger, independent patient cohorts.

This clone has a single count. It has no known antigen specificity. No base quality information exists; no much larger clone differs at one position. TCRbeta CDR3 regions were immunosequenced from genomic DNA with the immunoSEQ Assay. Prior to high-throughput sequencing, genomic DNA was amplified by bias-controlled multiplex PCR. As for the original processing: To quantify the absolute abundance of each unique TCRbeta CDR3 region, the sequences were collapsed and filtered. Clonality, defined as 1 minus Pielou's evenness, was calculated using only productive rearrangements. Clones with significantly greater frequencies in on-treatment versus baseline samples were identified using a previously published method. TCRdb took this table from immuneACCESS and kept in-frame rearrangements with V and J called. Such tables lack part of the clones; where checked against another copy, unresolved V genes explain under half of the gap, and the rest is unexplained. The V and J calls and clone size come from that table; D and trimming were worked out from the DNA. The sample records 30,000 or so clones, 82% of which are singletons. The ten top clones hold under 20% of the sample.

The sequence was collected from a human donor with melanoma. The chain links TRBV19 with TRBJ2-7; the D gene is perhaps TRBD2, from 6 matching bases. Source: CD8+ T cells sorted from blood (inferred from file names), taken from a patient given nivolumab and ipilimumab in sequence. The DNA is TGTGCCAGTAGTATAGCCCGGGGGAACGAGCAGTACTTC. Its translation reads: CASSIARGNEQYF.